These 23 T cell receptor beta chains originate from one sample sequenced in a study of shared clonotypes between healthy human individuals. Method: immunoSEQ multiplex PCR; TCRdb's copy keeps in-frame clones and lacks some. The repertoire holds 170,000 or so clones, with 66% as singletons. Specimen: memory CD4+ T cells sorted from blood. The sample's subset: CD45RA-negative fraction. The receptor source for this set is a man younger than 45 in good health.

The V and J genes are TRBV14 and TRBJ2-5, with unresolved D. The germline V and J ends were trimmed by 1 base and 1 base, with 10 bases remaining between them. From germline, CDR1 is SGHDN and CDR2 FVKESK. This CDR3 has 15 residues. The DNA for the CDR3 is TGTGCCAGCAGCCAAGGGAAGTTCGCCCAAGAGACCCAGTACTTC. Amino acids: CASSQGKFAQETQYF.

This chain connects TRBV9 to TRBJ1-3; TRBD1 might be the D (5 bases). Per the germline V gene, CDR1 is SGDLS and CDR2 is YYNGEE. The CDR3 contains 17 residues. V lost 0 bases, J lost 0 bases, and 13 bases lay in between. The CDR3 is CASSVELYDSSGNTIYF. The CDR3, as DNA: TGTGCCAGCAGCGTAGAATTATATGACAGCTCTGGAAACACCATATATTTT.

This chain links TRBV15 with TRBJ1-3, with TRBD1 as a possible D gene (6 bases). The V gene lost 0 bases and the J gene lost 0 bases, with 15 bases spanning the gap. The CDR3 sequence is 18 residues long. Germline assignment: CDR1 LNHNV and CDR2 YYDKDF (reference sequence). Written as DNA, the CDR3 is TGTGCCACCAGCAGAGATGCCCGGACAGCAAGCTCTGGAAACACCATATATTTT. The encoded protein is CATSRDARTASSGNTIYF.

The V and J genes are TRBV27 and TRBJ2-3; D uncertain. The CDR3 loop spans 13 amino acids. Germline-derived CDR1 and CDR2 are MNHEY and SMNVEV (reference sequence). V shed 3 bases and J shed 2 bases, with 6 bases lying between them. The CDR3 DNA reads TGTGCCAGCAGTTTCCCAAACACAGATACGCAGTATTTT. As protein: CASSFPNTDTQYF.

This clone has a handful of counts. This rearrangement joins TRBV5-4 to TRBJ2-1, with 8 bases fitting TRBD2. Germline V lookup: CDR1 SGHNT, CDR2 YYREEE (reference sequence). This CDR3 spans 16 amino acids. J gave up 4 bases and V 4 bases, and 10 bases lay outside the gene matches. As DNA, the CDR3 is TGTGCCAGCAGCAATATTGCGGGGGGAGCTTACAATGAGCAGTTCTTC. This sequence encodes CASSNIAGGAYNEQFF.

This chain links TRBV5-5 with TRBJ2-3; perhaps TRBD2 as D (5 bases). V shed 4 bases and J shed 6 bases, with 12 bases lying between them. The CDR3 length is 13 residues. CDR1 and CDR2 (germline): SGHKS, YYEKEE (reference sequence). The CDR3 protein is CASSLTGLDTQYF. CDR3 sequence (DNA): TGTGCCAGCAGCCTGACCGGACTCGATACGCAGTATTTT.

The genes are TRBV6-1 and TRBJ1-1, with TRBD1 as a possible D gene (5 bases). V lost 4 bases and J lost 11, with 14 bases in between. This CDR3 region has 12 residues. Germline values: CDR1 MNHNS, CDR2 SASEGT. CDR3 bases: TGTGCCAGCAGTGCCACAGGTCGTTGGGCTTTCTTT. Translation gives CASSATGRWAFF.

This clone has at least ten counts. This rearrangement joins TRBV5-1 to TRBJ2-1, with 8 bases lining up with TRBD2. The CDR3 is 16 amino acids. V lost 0 bases, J lost 6 bases, and 8 bases stayed unmatched. CDR1 is SGHRS and CDR2 is YFSETQ in the germline V gene. CDR3 DNA: TGCGCCAGCAGCTTGGATTCCGGACTAGCAGGCAATGAGCAGTTCTTC. It specifies CASSLDSGLAGNEQFF.

The V call is TRBV11-3, the J call TRBJ2-7; D uncertain. Germline V CDR1 and CDR2: SGHNT, YENEEA. V lost 1 base and J 1 base, leaving 5 bases between the germline ends. The CDR3 is 13 amino acids. DNA of the CDR3: TGTGCCAGCAGCTTAGGGGAATCCTACGAGCAGTACTTC. It translates to CASSLGESYEQYF.

This clone was seen a single time. This chain uses TRBV11-1 with TRBJ2-7; a possible D gene is TRBD2 (5 bases). Germline V gene data show CDR1 as SGHAT and CDR2 as FQDESV (reference sequence). This CDR3 has 14 residues. The ends were cut back, 0 bases at V and 3 bases at J, with 9 bases in the middle. Here the CDR3 DNA reads TGTGCCAGCAGCTTAGCGAGCGGAAACTACGAGCAGTACTTC. Residues: CASSLASGNYEQYF.

The V and J genes are TRBV9 and TRBJ2-2; D is perhaps TRBD1 (6 bases). Trimming pared 0 bases from V and 4 bases from J, leaving 13 bases between. Germline V gene sequence: CDR1 SGDLS, CDR2 YYNGEE. The CDR3 loop spans 16 amino acids. The CDR3 bases are TGTGCCAGCAGCGTAGCTAATCCACAGGGCACCGGGGAGCTGTTTTTT. It yields the protein CASSVANPQGTGELFF.

The CDR3 here is CASSLEPGLAGRRFF. The CDR3 bases are TGCGCCAGCAGCTTGGAACCGGGACTAGCGGGACGAAGGTTCTTC. J is TRBJ2-1 and V is TRBV5-1, with TRBD2 matching 13 bases. The CDR3 runs 15 residues. V gave up 0 bases and J gave up 15 bases; unmatched junction bases: 9. Germline assignment: CDR1 SGHRS and CDR2 YFSETQ.

The chain has TRBV2 and TRBJ2-5; the D is unclear. The germline CDR1 and CDR2 sequences are SNHLY and FYNNEI. This CDR3 is 15 amino acids long. V lost 5 bases, J lost 5 bases, and 18 bases lay in between. The CDR3 sequence: CASSFAQQWSETQYF. The CDR3 DNA sequence: TGTGCCAGCAGTTTCGCTCAGCAATGGTCGGAGACCCAGTACTTC.

The chain combines TRBV7-9 with TRBJ2-7; D possibly corresponds to TRBD1 (6 bases). The V end was cut by 4 bases, the J end by 1 base, with 14 bases between. The length of the CDR3 is 15 residues. Germline V gene sequence: CDR1 SEHNR, CDR2 FQNEAQ (reference sequence). Written as DNA, the CDR3 is TGTGCCAGCAGCTCAGGCAGGGGAAGGTCCTACGAGCAGTACTTC. The encoded protein is CASSSGRGRSYEQYF.

The V and J genes are TRBV6-5 and TRBJ2-4; D may be TRBD2 (5 bases). The CDR3 consists of 14 residues. The V end was cut by 6 bases, the J end by 10 bases, with 19 bases between. Germline V gene data show CDR1 as MNHEY and CDR2 as SVGAGI. This CDR3 reads CASSTRRTVRIQYF. DNA for the CDR3: TGTGCCAGCAGCACTCGTAGGACTGTCCGAATTCAGTACTTC.

The chain carries TRBV11-2 and TRBJ2-2, with 8 bases aligning to TRBD2. The CDR3 is made up of 16 amino acids. In germline, CDR1 is SGHAT, CDR2 FQNNGV. V lost 6 bases, J lost 4 bases, and 10 bases stayed unmatched. The CDR3 loop is CASRTSGTRVTGELFF. The CDR3 DNA follows: TGTGCCAGCAGAACTTCCGGGACTAGGGTCACCGGGGAGCTGTTTTTT.

The chain is built from TRBV5-1 and TRBJ2-3; D unclear. V lost 0 bases to trimming and J lost 2 bases, with 10 bases between them. The CDR3 totals 15 residues. Germline values: CDR1 SGHRS, CDR2 YFSETQ. The CDR3 sequence: CASSLAADYTDTQYF. The CDR3 coding sequence is TGCGCCAGCAGCTTGGCGGCAGATTACACAGATACGCAGTATTTT.

The chain couples TRBV7-2 to TRBJ2-3; no definite D call. Looked up from germline, CDR1 is SGHTA and CDR2 is FQGNSA. V lost 8 bases and J 0 bases, leaving 12 bases between the germline ends. This CDR3 spans 14 amino acids. The CDR3 spells CASAQQASTDTQYF. The CDR3 nucleotides are TGTGCCAGCGCCCAGCAGGCTAGCACAGATACGCAGTATTTT.

This clone was picked up a small number of times. The chain has TRBV4-1 and TRBJ2-7; 8 bases agree with TRBD1. This CDR3 comprises 14 residues. Germline V gene sequence: CDR1 MGHRA, CDR2 YSYEKL. The trim removed 4 bases at V and 3 bases at J, leaving 5 bases unmatched. CDR3 in DNA: TGCGCCAGCAGCCGGACAGGGAAGGTCTACGAGCAGTACTTC. Translated: CASSRTGKVYEQYF.

This clone was counted only a few times. This sequence joins TRBV25-1 and TRBJ2-7, with D possibly TRBD1 on 5 matching bases. This CDR3 has 13 residues. V dropped 7 bases and J dropped 5 bases, with 15 bases sitting between them. CDR1 is MGHDK and CDR2 is SYGVNS in the germline V gene. The CDR3 here is CASTPQGLNEQYF. The CDR3 DNA reads as TGTGCCAGCACCCCGCAGGGTCTCAACGAGCAGTACTTC.

The chain links TRBV7-8 to TRBJ2-1; 11 nucleotides match TRBD1. J lost 7 bases, V lost 2 bases, and 4 bases had no gene match. From germline, CDR1 is SGHVS and CDR2 FQNEAQ. This CDR3 is built from 15 residues. CDR3 residues: CASSLPGQGVNEQFF. The CDR3 nucleotides are TGTGCCAGCAGCTTACCGGGACAGGGGGTTAATGAGCAGTTCTTC.

The chain combines TRBV7-9 with TRBJ2-7; 9 nucleotides match TRBD1. The germline V gene has CDR1 SEHNR and CDR2 FQNEAQ (reference sequence). Trimming cost V 5 bases and J 3 bases; bases outside gene matches: 17. The CDR3 is 18 residues long. For the CDR3, the DNA is TGTGCCAGCAGCCCAATATTTGAGGGGACAGGGAGGAGCTACGAGCAGTACTTC. Protein sequence: CASSPIFEGTGRSYEQYF.

The J gene is TRBJ2-3, the V gene TRBV5-1, with D tentatively TRBD1 (6 bases). Germline assignment: CDR1 SGHRS and CDR2 YFSETQ. The CDR3 sequence is 14 residues long. V dropped 4 bases and J dropped 4 bases, with 13 bases sitting between them. Here the CDR3 reads CASSLLQGPDTQYF. The DNA for the CDR3 is TGCGCCAGCAGCCTCTTACAGGGACCAGATACGCAGTATTTT.